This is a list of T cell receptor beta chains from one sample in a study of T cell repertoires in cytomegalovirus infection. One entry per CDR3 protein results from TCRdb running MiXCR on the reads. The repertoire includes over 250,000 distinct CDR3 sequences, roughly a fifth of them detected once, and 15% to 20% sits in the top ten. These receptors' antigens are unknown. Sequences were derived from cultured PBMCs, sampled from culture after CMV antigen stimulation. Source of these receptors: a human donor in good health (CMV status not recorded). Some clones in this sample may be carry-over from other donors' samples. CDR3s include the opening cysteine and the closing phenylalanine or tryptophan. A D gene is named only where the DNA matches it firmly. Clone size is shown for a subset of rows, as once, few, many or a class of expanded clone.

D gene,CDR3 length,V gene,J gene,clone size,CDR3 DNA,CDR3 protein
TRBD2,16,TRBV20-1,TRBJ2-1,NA,TGCAGTGCTAGAAAATATAGCGGGAGAGGCTACAATGAGCAGTTCTTC,CSARKYSGRGYNEQFF
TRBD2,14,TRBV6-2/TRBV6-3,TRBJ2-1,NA,TGTGCCAGCACTCTAGGGACTAGCGGGAGGGCCCCGGCCTTC,CASTLGTSGRAPAF
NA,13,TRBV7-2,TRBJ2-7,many,TGTGCCAGCAGCCCTTTGGCCTTCTACGAGCAGTACTTC,CASSPLAFYEQYF
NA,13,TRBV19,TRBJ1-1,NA,TGTGCCAGTACCCCCCCGGTTGGCACTGAAGCTTTCTTT,CASTPPVGTEAFF
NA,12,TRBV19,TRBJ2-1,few,TGTGCCAGTAGTATAAGGGATGGGAGGCAGTTCTTC,CASSIRDGRQFF
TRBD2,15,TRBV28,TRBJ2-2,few,TGTGCCAGCGGTCTGCTCGCGGGAGGTACCGGGGAGCTGTTTTTT,CASGLLAGGTGELFF
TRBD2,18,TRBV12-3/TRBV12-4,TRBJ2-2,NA,TGTGCCAGCACCCTGGGACTAGCGGGAGGGCCATGGGCCGGGGAGCTGTTTTTT,CASTLGLAGGPWAGELFF
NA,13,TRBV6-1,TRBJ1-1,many,TGTGCCAGCAAAACATTTGGGAACACTGAAGCTTTCTTT,CASKTFGNTEAFF
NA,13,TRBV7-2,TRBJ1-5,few,TGTGCCAGCAGCTTATCCTTAACTCAGCCCCAGCATTTT,CASSLSLTQPQHF
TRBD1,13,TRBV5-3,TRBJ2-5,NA,TGTGCCAGCCGGGACAGGGGGTTGGAGACCCAGTACTTC,CASRDRGLETQYF
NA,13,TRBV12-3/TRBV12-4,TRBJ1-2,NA,TGTGCCACCTTGCGGGCCGGAGGCTATGGCTACACCTTC,CATLRAGGYGYTF
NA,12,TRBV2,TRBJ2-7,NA,TGTGCCAGCGAGGGCCCCCGGTACGAGCAGTACTTC,CASEGPRYEQYF
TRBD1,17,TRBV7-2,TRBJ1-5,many,TGTGCCAGCAGCTTATCAGGTGCAGGGGGCGCGGGGGGGTCCCAGCATTTT,CASSLSGAGGAGGSQHF
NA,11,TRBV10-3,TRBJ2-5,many,TGTGCCATCAGTGAGGGGGAGACCCAGTACTTC,CAISEGETQYF
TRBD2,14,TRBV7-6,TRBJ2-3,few,TGTGCCAGCAGCCCACTAGCGGGAGCAGATACGCAGTATTTT,CASSPLAGADTQYF
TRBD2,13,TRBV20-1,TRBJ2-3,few,TGCAGTGTCGGACTAGCGGCAACAGATACGCAGTATTTT,CSVGLAATDTQYF
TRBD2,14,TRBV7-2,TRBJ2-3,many,TGTGCCAGCAGTCCTAGCGGGAGCACAGATACGCAGTATTTT,CASSPSGSTDTQYF
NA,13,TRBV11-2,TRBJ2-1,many,TGTGCCAGCAGCTTAGACCGGGTGGCTGAGCAGTTCTTC,CASSLDRVAEQFF
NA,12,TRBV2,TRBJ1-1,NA,TGTGCCAGCAGTGACGTGGGGATTGGAGCTTTCTTT,CASSDVGIGAFF
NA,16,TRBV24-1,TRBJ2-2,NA,TGTGCCACCAGTGATAATCGGGACTCCATCACCGGGGAGCTGTTTTTT,CATSDNRDSITGELFF
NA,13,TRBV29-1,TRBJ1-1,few,TGCAGCGTCGGCAGGGGCATGAACACTGAAGCTTTCTTT,CSVGRGMNTEAFF
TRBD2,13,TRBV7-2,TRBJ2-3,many,TGTGCCAGCGTGGCGGGAGTCAAAGATACGCAGTATTTT,CASVAGVKDTQYF
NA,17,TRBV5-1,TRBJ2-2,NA,TGCGCCAGCAGCTTGGGTGTAGTCCAGAGGAACACCGGGGAGCTGTTTTTT,CASSLGVVQRNTGELFF
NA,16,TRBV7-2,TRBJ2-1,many,TGTGCCAGCAGCTTAGCGGCGGGGTCTTCCTACAATGAGCAGTTCTTC,CASSLAAGSSYNEQFF
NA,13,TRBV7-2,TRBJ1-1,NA,TGTGCCAGCAGCTTTACAGGGAGCACTGAAGCTTTCTTT,CASSFTGSTEAFF
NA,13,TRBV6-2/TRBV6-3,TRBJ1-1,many,TGTGCCAGCAGGGACGTCATGAACACTGAAGCTTTCTTT,CASRDVMNTEAFF
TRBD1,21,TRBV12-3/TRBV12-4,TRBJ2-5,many,TGTGCCAGCAGTTCCTGGGACAGGCATCCGAGTCAGGACTATTCACAAGAGACCCAGTACTTC,CASSSWDRHPSQDYSQETQYF
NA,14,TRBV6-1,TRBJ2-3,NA,TGTGCCAGCACCGTTTACCTTGGCACAGATACGCAGTATTTT,CASTVYLGTDTQYF
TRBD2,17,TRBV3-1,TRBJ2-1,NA,TGTGCCAGCAGCCGTTCTAGCGGGACCAGCTCCTACAATGAGCAGTTCTTC,CASSRSSGTSSYNEQFF
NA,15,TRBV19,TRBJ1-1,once,TGTGCCAGTAGCTTAACCGGACGGTCGAACACTGAAGCTTTCTTT,CASSLTGRSNTEAFF
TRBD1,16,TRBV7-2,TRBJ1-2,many,TGTGCCAGCAGCGACGGGTTCCAGGGGGCAGGGAAAGGCTACACCTTC,CASSDGFQGAGKGYTF